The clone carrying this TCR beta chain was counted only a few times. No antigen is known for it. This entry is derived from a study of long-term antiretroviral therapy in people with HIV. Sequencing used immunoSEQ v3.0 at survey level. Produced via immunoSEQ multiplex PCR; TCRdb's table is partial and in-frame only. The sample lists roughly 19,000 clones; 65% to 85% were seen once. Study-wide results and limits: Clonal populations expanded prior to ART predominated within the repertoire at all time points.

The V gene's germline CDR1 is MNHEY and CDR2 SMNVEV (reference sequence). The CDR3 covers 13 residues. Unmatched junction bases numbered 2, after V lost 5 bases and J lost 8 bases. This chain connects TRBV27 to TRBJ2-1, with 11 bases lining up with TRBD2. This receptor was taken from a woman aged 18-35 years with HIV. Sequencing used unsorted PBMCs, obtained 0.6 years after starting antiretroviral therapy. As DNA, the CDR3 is TGTGCCAGCAGTCCTAGCGGGAGGTATGAGCAGTTCTTC. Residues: CASSPSGRYEQFF.